This is a list of T cell receptor beta chains from one sample in a study of glioma-infiltrating T cells after dendritic cell vaccination. Profiled with immunoSEQ multiplex PCR; TCRdb holds only in-frame clones, not every one. The sample consists of roughly 100,000 clones, over 75% of them appearing once. The sample here was blood, taken before dendritic cell vaccination. The receptors originated from a human donor with glioblastoma. Both conserved end residues are part of each CDR3. The D gene is left open where the match is weak. Clone size is not always given. Where it is, it says once, few, many or a class for expanded clones.

TRBV9,NA,NA,TRBJ2-4,CASSVREDIQYF,TGTGCCAGCAGCGTTAGAGAGGACATTCAGTACTTC
TRBV6-1,NA,NA,TRBJ1-6,CASSEYQGWGLYSPLHF,TGTGCCAGCAGTGAGTATCAAGGTTGGGGACTGTATTCACCCCTCCACTTT
TRBV7-9,NA,NA,TRBJ2-1,CASSANNEQFF,TGTGCCAGCAGCGCGAACAATGAGCAGTTCTTC
TRBV18,NA,NA,TRBJ1-1,CASSSNGNTEAFF,TGTGCCAGCTCAAGCAACGGGAACACTGAAGCTTTCTTT
TRBV11-2,NA,NA,TRBJ2-3,CASSLAGTDTQYF,TGTGCCAGCAGCTTAGCCGGCACAGATACGCAGTATTTT
TRBV4-1,NA,NA,TRBJ2-7,CASSQEGGVGAYEQYF,TGCGCCAGCAGCCAAGAAGGGGGGGTAGGAGCCTACGAGCAGTACTTC
TRBV5-1,NA,TRBD1,TRBJ2-7,CASGPGQLTDEQYF,TGCGCCAGCGGCCCGGGACAGCTTACCGACGAGCAGTACTTC
TRBV5-1,NA,NA,TRBJ1-4,CASSDGGSSEKLFF,TGCGCCAGCAGCGATGGGGGGTCCTCTGAAAAACTGTTTTTT
TRBV7-2,NA,NA,TRBJ2-1,CASSLGLGLGDEQFF,TGTGCCAGCAGCTTGGGGCTAGGCTTAGGCGATGAGCAGTTCTTC
TRBV4-1,NA,TRBD2,TRBJ2-3,CASSQRLAGGSSTDTQYF,TGCGCCAGCAGCCAGAGACTAGCGGGGGGCTCTAGCACAGATACGCAGTATTTT
TRBV9,once,TRBD1,TRBJ2-7,CASSPRQGREYEQYF,TGTGCCAGCAGCCCCCGACAGGGTCGCGAATACGAGCAGTACTTC
TRBV2,few,NA,TRBJ2-1,CASSEEGYNEQFF,TGTGCCAGCAGTGAAGAGGGGTACAATGAGCAGTTCTTC
TRBV2,NA,TRBD1,TRBJ1-2,CASRSGQGDGYTF,TGTGCCAGCAGATCCGGACAGGGAGATGGCTACACCTTC
TRBV30,NA,TRBD1,TRBJ1-5,CAWSVRQGAGGNQPQHF,TGTGCCTGGAGTGTACGTCAGGGGGCGGGAGGCAATCAGCCCCAGCATTTT
TRBV29-1,NA,NA,TRBJ2-3,CSVGGGRGTDTQYF,TGCAGCGTTGGCGGAGGGCGGGGCACAGATACGCAGTATTTT
TRBV7-9,NA,TRBD2,TRBJ2-7,CASSLPQRGASYEQYF,TGTGCCAGCAGTTTACCCCAGCGGGGGGCCAGCTACGAGCAGTACTTC
TRBV5-1,NA,NA,TRBJ2-1,CASSLLPSHNEQFF,TGCGCCAGCAGCTTGTTGCCTAGCCACAATGAGCAGTTCTTC
TRBV10-1,NA,TRBD2,TRBJ2-1,CASSDGGRDHEQFF,TGCGCCAGCAGTGACGGCGGGAGGGACCATGAGCAGTTCTTC
TRBV11-3,NA,TRBD2,TRBJ2-3,CASSPNLAGEDTQYF,TGTGCCAGCAGCCCCAATCTAGCGGGAGAAGATACGCAGTATTTT
TRBV5-8,NA,NA,TRBJ1-5,CASSSLNLPLHF,TGTGCCAGCAGCTCCCTGAACCTACCCCTGCATTTT
TRBV30,NA,NA,TRBJ2-7,CAWSVGTYSYEQYF,TGTGCCTGGAGTGTAGGGACATACTCCTACGAGCAGTACTTT
TRBV2,NA,NA,TRBJ1-1,CAKPAGVDLNTEAFF,TGTGCCAAACCGGCCGGGGTAGATCTGAACACTGAAGCTTTCTTT
TRBV27,NA,TRBD1,TRBJ2-7,CASSTTSWDRDGEQYF,TGTGCCAGCAGTACCACTTCCTGGGACAGGGACGGCGAGCAGTACTTC
TRBV6-5,NA,TRBD1,TRBJ2-7,CASSLDRAFYEQYF,TGTGCCAGCAGTCTGGACAGGGCATTTTACGAGCAGTACTTC
TRBV11-3,NA,TRBD2,TRBJ2-1,CASSLGVAGEDYNEQFF,TGTGCCAGCAGCTTAGGGGTAGCGGGAGAAGACTACAATGAGCAGTTCTTC
TRBV27,NA,NA,TRBJ2-3,CASSGGPLTDTQYF,TGTGCCAGCAGCGGGGGACCACTCACAGATACGCAGTATTTT
TRBV12-5,NA,NA,TRBJ2-3,CASGLGLSTDTQYF,TGTGCTAGTGGTTTGGGGCTCAGCACAGATACGCAGTATTTT
TRBV19,NA,NA,TRBJ1-5,CASTPTVVPQPQHF,TGTGCCAGTACCCCGACTGTTGTGCCTCAGCCCCAGCATTTT
TRBV7-2,NA,TRBD2,TRBJ2-1,CASSLSGRNYNEQFF,TGTGCCAGCAGCCTTAGCGGGAGAAACTACAATGAGCAGTTCTTC
TRBV7-6,NA,TRBD1,TRBJ1-5,CASSLDRDNQPQHF,TGTGCCAGCAGCCTCGACAGGGATAATCAGCCCCAGCATTTT
TRBV6-1,NA,NA,TRBJ2-1,CASSEITYYNEQFF,TGTGCCAGCAGTGAGATTACCTACTACAATGAGCAGTTCTTC
TRBV4-1,NA,NA,TRBJ2-7,CASSQYRQSEQYF,TGCGCCAGCAGCCAATATCGACAGAGCGAGCAGTACTTC
TRBV4-3,NA,TRBD2,TRBJ2-1,CASSQEPSGPYNEQFF,TGCGCCAGCAGCCAAGAGCCTAGCGGACCTTACAATGAGCAGTTCTTC
TRBV6-5,NA,TRBD1,TRBJ2-1,CASSSGRDRSYNEQFF,TGTGCCAGCAGTTCAGGGCGGGACAGGTCCTACAATGAGCAGTTCTTC
TRBV9,NA,NA,TRBJ1-1,CASSVAPLRTNTEAFF,TGTGCCAGCAGCGTAGCGCCGCTTCGAACTAACACTGAAGCTTTCTTT
TRBV2,NA,TRBD2,TRBJ2-2,CASSLLAGGRAGELFF,TGTGCCAGCAGTCTACTAGCGGGGGGCCGGGCCGGGGAGCTGTTTTTT
TRBV5-6,few,NA,TRBJ1-1,CASRRQLNTEAFF,TGTGCCAGCCGACGACAGTTGAACACTGAAGCTTTCTTT
TRBV29-1,NA,TRBD1,TRBJ2-1,CSVAQGARINEQFF,TGCAGCGTTGCCCAGGGGGCGCGAATCAATGAGCAGTTCTTC
TRBV5-1,NA,TRBD2,TRBJ2-1,CASSLSGGRENEQFF,TGCGCCAGCAGCTTGTCTGGCGGGAGGGAGAATGAGCAGTTCTTC
TRBV10-2,NA,NA,TRBJ2-7,CASMQGSYEQYF,TGCGCCAGCATGCAGGGATCCTACGAGCAGTACTTC
TRBV6-1,NA,NA,TRBJ1-2,CASSARDYSGYTF,TGTGCCAGCAGTGCCCGGGACTATTCAGGCTACACCTTC
TRBV7-2,NA,TRBD1,TRBJ1-5,CASSRTGNQPQHF,TGTGCCAGCAGCAGGACAGGGAATCAGCCCCAGCATTTT
TRBV27,NA,NA,TRBJ2-5,CASRGGPETQETQYF,TGTGCCAGCAGGGGCGGGCCGGAAACCCAAGAGACCCAGTACTTC
TRBV5-4,NA,NA,TRBJ2-5,CASSAGETQYF,TGTGCCAGCAGCGCCGGAGAGACCCAGTACTTC
TRBV11-3,NA,TRBD2,TRBJ2-7,CASSPGTSGRVYEQYF,TGTGCCAGCAGCCCCGGGACTAGCGGGAGAGTGTACGAGCAGTACTTC
TRBV11-2,NA,NA,TRBJ1-2,CASSLVLLDTDYGYTF,TGTGCCAGCAGCTTAGTCCTTTTGGACACGGACTATGGCTACACCTTC
TRBV5-4,NA,NA,TRBJ2-7,CASSPFGTTNSYEQYF,TGTGCCAGCAGCCCTTTCGGGACAACTAACTCCTACGAGCAGTACTTC
TRBV6-5,NA,NA,TRBJ2-2,CASSMTGNTGELFF,TGTGCCAGCAGCATGACAGGAAACACCGGGGAGCTGTTTTTT
TRBV7-3,NA,NA,TRBJ1-2,CASSPPGGAYGYTF,TGTGCCAGCAGCCCGCCGGGGGGAGCCTATGGCTACACCTTC
TRBV10-3,NA,TRBD1,TRBJ2-7,CAISTGDYEQYF,TGTGCCATCAGTACAGGGGACTACGAGCAGTACTTC
TRBV9,NA,NA,TRBJ2-1,CASSVGQSYNEQFF,TGTGCCAGCAGCGTAGGACAGAGCTACAATGAGCAGTTCTTC
TRBV27,NA,NA,TRBJ2-5,CATATGFGETQYF,TGTGCCACAGCCACAGGGTTTGGGGAGACCCAGTACTTC
TRBV27,NA,NA,TRBJ2-3,CASSSRVVGTDTQYF,TGTGCCAGCAGTTCCAGGGTTGTTGGCACAGATACGCAGTATTTT
TRBV19,NA,TRBD2,TRBJ2-3,CASSIDKASGGRATQYF,TGTGCCAGTAGTATAGATAAGGCTAGCGGGGGGAGAGCTACGCAGTATTTT
TRBV5-1,NA,NA,TRBJ1-2,CASSLGPTGGDYGYTF,TGCGCCAGCAGCTTGGGCCCGACGGGGGGCGACTATGGCTACACCTTC
TRBV29-1,NA,NA,TRBJ2-2,CSVQPRTSNTGELFF,TGCAGCGTCCAACCCCGGACATCCAACACCGGGGAGCTGTTTTTT
TRBV7-2,NA,NA,TRBJ1-3,CASSPGGGSGNTIYF,TGTGCCAGCAGCCCGGGGGGGGGATCTGGAAACACCATATATTTT
TRBV5-6,NA,TRBD1,TRBJ1-1,CASSFITGGAYTEAFF,TGTGCCAGCAGCTTTATTACAGGGGGCGCTTACACTGAAGCTTTCTTT
TRBV25-1,NA,TRBD1,TRBJ1-2,CASSQGAYGYTF,TGTGCCAGCAGTCAGGGGGCCTATGGCTACACCTTC
TRBV19,NA,NA,TRBJ1-6,CASSIRQTDSPLHF,TGTGCCAGTAGTATAAGACAGACCGATTCACCCCTCCACTTT